These 21 T cell receptor beta chains were all obtained from the same sample, sequenced in a study of low-dose radiotherapy and immunotherapy resistance in tumors. Both TCRalpha and TCRbeta chains were reverse transcribed with V-gene-specific primers. TCRs underwent approximately 20 PCR cycles of amplification with a constant-region primer and V-primer adapter. MiXCR, run by TCRdb on the reads, gives a single entry per CDR3 protein. The sample carries around 68,000 distinct CDR3 sequences, about 30% recorded once. Time point here: before trial treatment. The material sequenced was PBMCs, taken before treatment. All receptors come from a male donor with rectosigmoid adenocarcinoma.

The rearrangement joins TRBV2 to TRBJ1-5; D gene ambiguous. Germline lookup yields CDR1 SNHLY and CDR2 FYNNEI. CDR3 size: 13 residues. V was shortened by 4 bases and J by 5 bases, with 9 bases between the two germline ends. Here the CDR3 reads CASSADIYQPQHF. CDR3 in DNA: TGTGCCAGCAGTGCCGACATATATCAGCCCCAGCATTTT.

This clonotype came up a few times. The rearrangement uses TRBV29-1 and TRBJ2-3; 8 positions agree with TRBD2. V gave up 6 bases and J gave up 2 bases; unmatched junction bases: 1. There are 12 residues in the CDR3. In germline, CDR1 is SQVTM, CDR2 ANQGSEA. The CDR3 is CSVTSVTDTQYF. The CDR3 DNA reads TGCAGCGTGACTAGCGTCACAGATACGCAGTATTTT.

The table lists this clonotype with many counts. The rearrangement uses TRBV28 and TRBJ2-5; 11 bases match TRBD1. This CDR3 is built from 16 residues. The junction had 4 bases not matched to a gene; V was cut back by 2 bases and J by 2 bases. The germline gives CDR1 MDHEN, CDR2 SYDVKM. The CDR3 protein is CASSLGTGGRQETQYF. The CDR3 coding sequence is TGTGCCAGCAGTTTAGGGACAGGGGGTAGACAAGAGACCCAGTACTTC.

Ten or more counts support this clonotype. J is TRBJ2-1 and V is TRBV6-2 or TRBV6-3; no clear D gene. V dropped 2 bases and J dropped 10 bases, with 6 bases sitting between them. The CDR3 is 11 residues long. From germline, CDR1 is MNHEY and CDR2 SVGEGT. Here the CDR3 DNA reads TGTGCCAGCAGTTACAATAAAGAGCAGTTCTTC. Protein sequence: CASSYNKEQFF.

The rearrangement joins TRBV28 to TRBJ2-7, with TRBD2 identical over 8 bases. Germline assignment: CDR1 MDHEN and CDR2 SYDVKM. The CDR3 is 13 residues long. With V trimmed by 6 bases and J by 3 bases, 4 bases remained unmatched. This chain's CDR3 is CASSRGGDYEQYF. CDR3 DNA sequence: TGTGCCAGCAGCCGGGGGGGAGACTACGAGCAGTACTTC.

This clonotype was recorded at least ten times. The V gene is TRBV7-3, the J gene TRBJ2-3; perhaps TRBD2 as D (5 bases). This CDR3 has 15 residues. Trimming left V 5 bases short and J 0 bases short, with 12 bases between. Germline loops: CDR1 SGHTA, CDR2 FQGTGA. The CDR3 DNA is TGTGCCAGCAGCCGGACTTTTTCTAGCACAGATACGCAGTATTTT. Encoded protein: CASSRTFSSTDTQYF.

Ten or more counts support this clonotype. The V and J genes are TRBV20-1 and TRBJ2-1, with 16 bases fitting TRBD2. V shed 5 bases and J 0 bases; nucleotides not matched to a gene: 10. This CDR3 has 19 amino acids. Germline V gene data show CDR1 as DFQATT and CDR2 as SNEGSKA (reference sequence). This CDR3 reads CSASGTSGRAQSSYNEQFF. In nucleotides, the CDR3 is TGCAGTGCTTCCGGGACTAGCGGGAGGGCTCAGAGCTCCTACAATGAGCAGTTCTTC.

The sample holds many counts of this clonotype. The gene calls are TRBV11-2 and TRBJ1-5; 8 bases map to TRBD1. Germline-derived CDR1 and CDR2 are SGHAT and FQNNGV. This CDR3 is 13 amino acids long. Losses at the gene ends were 5 bases for V and 6 bases for J; bases not matched to a gene: 3. The CDR3 sequence: CASSQDRAQPQHF. CDR3 DNA: TGTGCCAGCAGCCAGGACAGGGCTCAGCCCCAGCATTTT.

This clonotype was detected many times. J is TRBJ2-7 and V is TRBV2; 8 bases map to TRBD1. The V gene end was trimmed by 8 bases and the J gene end by 6 bases; junction bases not matched to a gene: 9. Germline assignment: CDR1 SNHLY and CDR2 FYNNEI. This CDR3 is 13 amino acids long. The CDR3 reads CASQTGETSEQYF. The CDR3 bases are TGTGCCAGCCAGACAGGGGAAACCAGCGAGCAGTACTTC.

In its sample, this clonotype was seen many times. The V call is TRBV29-1, the J call TRBJ2-7; no clear D gene. This CDR3 contains 10 residues. CDR1 and CDR2 (germline): SQVTM, ANQGSEA. The ends were cut back, 5 bases at V and 2 bases at J, with 4 bases in the middle. The CDR3 nucleotides read TGCAGCGTTCTTACCTACGAGCAGTACTTC. Protein: CSVLTYEQYF.

This clonotype was observed at least ten times. The chain links TRBV3-1 to TRBJ1-5; 11 nucleotides align to TRBD1. V shed 1 base and J 7 bases; nucleotides not matched to a gene: 9. The CDR3 covers 17 residues. CDR1 LGHDT and CDR2 YNNKEL come from the germline V gene (reference sequence). CDR3 amino acids: CASSQGFPGQGEQPQHF. CDR3 bases: TGTGCCAGCAGCCAAGGGTTTCCGGGACAGGGGGAACAGCCCCAGCATTTT.

Points on this clonotype: A read error likely explains this, since a far larger clone differs by one base. The rearrangement joins TRBV10-3 to TRBJ2-1, with 7 bases identical to TRBD1. The ends lost 3 bases at V and 10 bases at J; junction bases unmatched: 9. Germline V gene data show CDR1 as ENHRY and CDR2 as SYGVKD. This CDR3 has 14 residues. The CDR3: CAISERGLSYEQFF. The CDR3 DNA follows: TGTGCCATCAGTGAAAGGGGGCTCTCCTACGAGCAGTTCTTC.

This clonotype has a count of ten or more. CDR3 sequence (DNA): TGCACCCCGGGGGCTATGACCTCCTACGAGCAGTACTTC. Translation gives CTPGAMTSYEQYF. The chain recombines TRBV20-1 with TRBJ2-7; either TRBD1 or TRBD2 may supply D (6 bases each). The germline V gene has CDR1 DFQATT and CDR2 SNEGSKA (reference sequence). The CDR3 is 13 amino acids.

This clonotype turned up a few times. V is TRBV25-1 and J is TRBJ1-3; TRBD1 matches 9 bases. CDR3 length: 17 residues. CDR1 MGHDK and CDR2 SYGVNS come from the germline V gene. Losses at the gene ends were 2 bases for V and 5 bases for J; bases not matched to a gene: 10. The CDR3 bases are TGTGCCAGCAGTGAAAATCTGGGGACAGGGCTTAGAAACACCATATATTTT. Translated: CASSENLGTGLRNTIYF.

This clonotype was recorded many times. The gene calls are TRBV9 and TRBJ1-2; 8 positions agree with TRBD1. Germline V gene lookup returns CDR1 SGDLS and CDR2 YYNGEE. The CDR3 is 16 amino acids. V gave up 5 bases and J gave up 8 bases; unmatched junction bases: 17. The CDR3 is CASSPNGQGALWGYTF. The CDR3 nucleotides read TGTGCCAGCAGTCCTAATGGTCAGGGGGCCCTTTGGGGCTACACCTTC.

The sample holds many counts of this clonotype. The chain links TRBV3-1 to TRBJ1-2, with D unresolved. Germline lookup yields CDR1 LGHDT and CDR2 YNNKEL (reference sequence). The V end was cut by 1 base, the J end by 3 bases, with 6 bases between. The CDR3 consists of 13 residues. The CDR3, as DNA: TGTGCCAGCAGCCAAGCGGGCTACTATGGCTACACCTTC. Translating gives CASSQAGYYGYTF.

By share, this clonotype counts as medium-sized. V and J are TRBV12-3 or TRBV12-4 and TRBJ2-7; the D is unclear. The V and J ends lost 5 bases and 5 bases respectively, with 13 bases between them. CDR3 size: 13 residues. The CDR3 DNA follows: TGTGCCAGCAGTATCGTCACAGTACACGAGCAGTACTTC. Translating gives CASSIVTVHEQYF.

This clonotype was seen repeatedly, ten times or more. The chain has TRBV5-1 and TRBJ2-3, with unresolved D. CDR3 size: 14 residues. Per germline, CDR1 SGHRS and CDR2 YFSETQ. Trimming removed 0 bases at V and 3 bases at J, with 8 bases between. The CDR3 region is CASSLEDPTDTQYF. CDR3 in DNA: TGCGCCAGCAGCTTGGAGGATCCGACAGATACGCAGTATTTT.

For this clonotype: A single base separates this from a much larger clone, so it may be a read error. The rearrangement uses TRBV7-2 and TRBJ2-5, with 15 bases lining up with TRBD2. Per the germline V gene, CDR1 is SGHTA and CDR2 is FQGNSA. This CDR3 has 19 residues. V gave up 5 bases and J gave up 5 bases; unmatched junction bases: 15. CDR3 nucleotide sequence: TGTGCCAGCAGCCCGCAGGGACTAGCGGGGGGCAACCCCAGGGAGACCCAGTACTTC. It yields the protein CASSPQGLAGGNPRETQYF.

This clonotype was seen at least ten times. The chain is built from TRBV7-2 and TRBJ2-3; 8 bases map to TRBD2. The CDR3 totals 17 residues. With V trimmed by 0 bases and J by 1 base, 6 bases remained unmatched. Germline V gene data show CDR1 as SGHTA and CDR2 as FQGNSA. The DNA for the CDR3 is TGTGCCAGCAGCTTAGCTGGGGGAGCGGGGGGCACAGATACGCAGTATTTT. Translating it yields CASSLAGGAGGTDTQYF.

This clonotype occurred many times. The chain carries TRBV28 and TRBJ1-1; weak D call: TRBD1 (5 bases). This CDR3 has 17 residues. Germline values: CDR1 MDHEN, CDR2 SYDVKM. V lost 5 bases and J 0 bases, leaving 19 bases between the germline ends. The CDR3 sequence: CASSLLRHGALNTEAFF. The CDR3, as DNA: TGTGCCAGCAGTCTCCTCCGACACGGGGCCTTGAACACTGAAGCTTTCTTT.